This T cell receptor (beta chain) emerged from a study of spatial heterogeneity in lung cancer (dated by TCRdb to about 2019). Regarding the research as a whole: Beta-chain transcripts were consistently detected in greater numbers than alpha-chain transcripts, which likely reflects a higher abundance of beta-chain transcripts. Nonsynonymous mutation counts, determined by whole-exome sequencing of tumor tissue, were related to TCR repertoire features. In the raw uncorrected reads, each unique combination of TCR and UMI appeared more than ten times on average. TCR alpha and beta repertoires were quantitatively compared across multiple tumor regions, matched nontumor lung and blood in non-small cell lung cancer. At surgery, both alpha and beta chains were TCR-sequenced in 200 to 250 tumor regions, approximately 64 matched nontumor lung samples and a few dozen PBMC samples. Here is what the overall study found, with its caveats: Ubiquitous expanded tumor TCRs were detected in blood more often at tumor resection than at routine follow-up. Additional single-cell paired TCR alpha and beta sequencing was considered necessary to confirm, at a functional level, the hypothesis that regional TCRs recognize regional mutations.

The library was generated by 5' RACE. The sample was run on a NextSeq 500. In the TCR library protocol, a unique molecular identifier was attached to each TCR cDNA molecule so that PCR and sequencing errors could be corrected. The published analysis was carried out like this. TCR identification, UMI-based error correction and CDR3 extraction were performed with Decombinator tools. Expanded TCRs were defined as those above a frequency of 2 per 1,000, corresponding to the top 1% of the tumor frequency distribution. Renyi diversity was calculated using the R vegan package after each repertoire was subsampled 100 times to 5,000 TCRs. To build CDR3 similarity networks, amino acid triplet string-kernel similarity was used, and CDR3s were connected when their pairwise similarity was above 0.82. TCRdb reanalyzed the raw reads on its own, using fastp at Q25 for trimming and MiXCR for clone calling, and kept in-frame beta chains. Identical CDR3 protein sequences are pooled into one entry, listed with their most common genes and DNA. Clone size and V and J calls follow TCRdb, not the original study. The sample data list roughly 15,000 distinct CDR3 sequences, and almost 8% of these were observed just once. The ten biggest clones cover around 30% of the sample.

The time point label corresponds to: sample taken at primary tumor resection. For TCR sequencing, whole RNA was extracted from tumor and nontumor lung tissue, or from cryopreserved PBMC samples, and no cell sorting was done. Samples were obtained from roughly 72 patients with early-stage, untreated non-small cell lung cancer from the lung TRACERx cohort. Only patients for whom sufficient RNA was available from at least two tumor regions were selected for TCR sequencing. Many counts were recorded for this clonotype. Its antigen remains unidentified. No base-level quality is on record; no much larger clone is a single base apart. The germline V gene sets CDR1 to MNHEY and CDR2 to SVGAGI. The germline V end is reduced by 7 bases and the J end by 4 bases; junction bases left unmatched: 8. Counted from cysteine to phenylalanine, this CDR3 has 15 amino acids. Just the 45-base CDR3 DNA is kept, in frame starting at base 1.

Sequencing used PBMCs, obtained at surgery. Rearrangement joined TRBV6-5 to TRBJ2-2, with 8 middle bases fitting TRBD2. This receptor was identified in a female donor with early-stage non-small cell lung cancer. The CDR3 protein: CASTLAGRGTGELFF. The DNA is as follows: TGTGCCAGCACTTTAGCGGGAAGGGGCACCGGGGAGCTGTTTTTT.